Listed below are T cell receptor beta chains from one sample, sequenced in a study of cytomegalovirus exposure and HLA in healthy donors. Measured with immunoSEQ multiplex PCR; TCRdb has only the in-frame clones, and not every one. The repertoire includes about 180,000 clones, around 80% of them detected once, and approximately 5.1% sits in the top ten. The sequenced sample consisted of PBMCs. The receptors come from a man in his forties in good health and CMV-seronegative. CDR3s include the opening cysteine and the closing phenylalanine or tryptophan. The order of the fields is clone size, D gene, V gene, J gene, CDR3 DNA, CDR3 protein. D genes are given only for firm matches. Size tells how often a clone was seen (once, few, many) or the class of an expanded clone, and some rows leave it out.

clone_size: few
d_call: -
v_call: TRBV5-4
j_call: TRBJ1-1
cdr3_nt: TGTGCCAGCAGCTTGAACAGGAACACTGAAGCTTTCTTT
cdr3_aa: CASSLNRNTEAFF

clone_size: -
d_call: TRBD2
v_call: TRBV18
j_call: TRBJ2-2
cdr3_nt: TGTGCCAGCTCACCCTTGCTAGCGGATTACACCGGGGAGCTGTTTTTT
cdr3_aa: CASSPLLADYTGELFF

clone_size: -
d_call: TRBD1
v_call: TRBV5-5
j_call: TRBJ1-2
cdr3_nt: TGTGCCAGCAGCTTTGGACAGGGGGCGGATGGCTACACCTTC
cdr3_aa: CASSFGQGADGYTF

clone_size: -
d_call: -
v_call: TRBV10-3
j_call: TRBJ1-2
cdr3_nt: TGTGCCATCAGTGGAACAGGGACGGGCTACACCTTC
cdr3_aa: CAISGTGTGYTF

clone_size: -
d_call: -
v_call: TRBV10-3
j_call: TRBJ1-1
cdr3_nt: TGTGCCACCAAATCACAGGGATTTGAAGCTTTCTTT
cdr3_aa: CATKSQGFEAFF

clone_size: -
d_call: TRBD1
v_call: TRBV7-2
j_call: TRBJ1-3
cdr3_nt: TGTGCCAGCAGCCGACAGGGTCGCTCTGGAAACACCATATATTTT
cdr3_aa: CASSRQGRSGNTIYF

clone_size: -
d_call: -
v_call: TRBV2
j_call: TRBJ2-7
cdr3_nt: TGTGCCAGGGGGGCTAGCGGTTCCTACGAGCAGTACTTC
cdr3_aa: CARGASGSYEQYF

clone_size: -
d_call: -
v_call: TRBV12-5
j_call: TRBJ1-3
cdr3_nt: TGTGCTAGTGGTTTGGTGGCAGGGTCAGGAAACACCATATATTTT
cdr3_aa: CASGLVAGSGNTIYF

clone_size: -
d_call: -
v_call: TRBV11-3
j_call: TRBJ1-2
cdr3_nt: TGTGCCAGCAGCTTAGGGGGCCGCGGCTACACCTTC
cdr3_aa: CASSLGGRGYTF

clone_size: -
d_call: TRBD1
v_call: TRBV9
j_call: TRBJ2-1
cdr3_nt: TGTGCCAGCAGCGTAGGCCCAGGGGGCTTGGGGAATGAGCAGTTCTTC
cdr3_aa: CASSVGPGGLGNEQFF

clone_size: once
d_call: TRBD1
v_call: TRBV6-5
j_call: TRBJ2-7
cdr3_nt: TGTGCCAGCAGTTACCGGACCGGGACAGGGGGCGAGCAGTACTTC
cdr3_aa: CASSYRTGTGGEQYF

clone_size: -
d_call: -
v_call: TRBV7-5
j_call: TRBJ1-2
cdr3_nt: TGTGTCAGAAGCTTTTACGCTGACAGGGACTATGGCTACACCTTC
cdr3_aa: CVRSFYADRDYGYTF

clone_size: -
d_call: -
v_call: TRBV10-3
j_call: TRBJ2-2
cdr3_nt: TGTGCCATCAGTGAAAGCGGGACCGGGGAGCTGTTTTTT
cdr3_aa: CAISESGTGELFF

clone_size: -
d_call: TRBD1
v_call: TRBV27
j_call: TRBJ1-6
cdr3_nt: TGTGCCAGCAGTTTTTACGGGACAGGGGCAGGCTATAATTCACCCCTCCACTTT
cdr3_aa: CASSFYGTGAGYNSPLHF

clone_size: -
d_call: -
v_call: TRBV5-6
j_call: TRBJ2-7
cdr3_nt: TGTGCCAGCAGCTTGTCACAGGTTACTATGCTACGGTGGGAGCAGTACTTC
cdr3_aa: CASSLSQVTMLRWEQYF